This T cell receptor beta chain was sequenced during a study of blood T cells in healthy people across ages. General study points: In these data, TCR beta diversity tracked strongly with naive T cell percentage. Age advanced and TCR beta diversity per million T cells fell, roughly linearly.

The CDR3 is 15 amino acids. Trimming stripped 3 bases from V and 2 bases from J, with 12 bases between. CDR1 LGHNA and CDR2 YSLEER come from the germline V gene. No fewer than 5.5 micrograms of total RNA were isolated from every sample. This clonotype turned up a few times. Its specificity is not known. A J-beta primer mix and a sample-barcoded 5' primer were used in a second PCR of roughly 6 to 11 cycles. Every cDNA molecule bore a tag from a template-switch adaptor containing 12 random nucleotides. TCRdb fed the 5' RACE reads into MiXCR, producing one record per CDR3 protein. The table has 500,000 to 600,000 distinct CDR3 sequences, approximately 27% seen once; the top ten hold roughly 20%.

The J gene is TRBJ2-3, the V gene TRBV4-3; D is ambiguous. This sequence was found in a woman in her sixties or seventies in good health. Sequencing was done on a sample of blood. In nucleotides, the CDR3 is TGCGCCAGCAGCCAGAAGGGATTATACACAGATACGCAGTATTTT. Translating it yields CASSQKGLYTDTQYF.